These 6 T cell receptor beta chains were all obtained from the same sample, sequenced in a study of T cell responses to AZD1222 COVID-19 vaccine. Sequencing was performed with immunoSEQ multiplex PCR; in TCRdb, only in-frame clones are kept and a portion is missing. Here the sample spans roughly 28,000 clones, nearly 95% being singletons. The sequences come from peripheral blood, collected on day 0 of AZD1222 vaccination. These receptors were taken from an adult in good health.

The CDR3 DNA sequence: TGTGCCAGCAGTGACAGAGCGGGAACAGATACGCAGTATTTT. Translation: CASSDRAGTDTQYF. The chain links TRBV6-4 to TRBJ2-3, with 7 nucleotides matching TRBD2. Germline V gives CDR1 MRHNA, CDR2 SNTAGT. The CDR3 sequence is 14 residues long. V shed 2 bases, J shed 3 bases, and the junction held 2 bases outside the gene matches.

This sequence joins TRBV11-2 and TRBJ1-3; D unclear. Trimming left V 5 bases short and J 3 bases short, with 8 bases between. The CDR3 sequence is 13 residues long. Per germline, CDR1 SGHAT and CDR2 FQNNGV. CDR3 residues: CASSPSVGNTIYF. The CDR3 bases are TGTGCCAGCAGCCCCTCGGTTGGAAACACCATATATTTT.

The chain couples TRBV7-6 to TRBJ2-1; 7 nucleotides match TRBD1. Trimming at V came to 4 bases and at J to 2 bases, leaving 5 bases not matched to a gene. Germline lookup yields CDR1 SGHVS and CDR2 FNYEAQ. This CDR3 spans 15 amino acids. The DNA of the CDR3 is TGTGCCAGCAGCTCAATAGGGGGCACCTACAATGAGCAGTTCTTC. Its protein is CASSSIGGTYNEQFF.

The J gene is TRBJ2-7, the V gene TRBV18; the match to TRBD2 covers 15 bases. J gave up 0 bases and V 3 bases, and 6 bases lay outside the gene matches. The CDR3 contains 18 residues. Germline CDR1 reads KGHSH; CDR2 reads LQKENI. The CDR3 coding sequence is TGTGCCAGCTCACCTCTGGGACTAGCGGGAGGTATCTCCTACGAGCAGTACTTC. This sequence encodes CASSPLGLAGGISYEQYF. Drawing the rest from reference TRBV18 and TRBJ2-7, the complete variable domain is NAGVMQNPRHLVRRRGQEARLRCSPMKGHSHVYWYRQLPEEGLKFMVYLQKENIIDESGMPKERFSAEFPKEGPSILRIQQVVRGDSAAYFCASSPLGLAGGISYEQYFGPGTRLTVT.

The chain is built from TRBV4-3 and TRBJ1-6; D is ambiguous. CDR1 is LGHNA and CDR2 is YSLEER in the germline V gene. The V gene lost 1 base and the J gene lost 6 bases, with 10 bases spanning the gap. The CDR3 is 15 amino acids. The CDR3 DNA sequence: TGCGCCAGCAGCCAAGTCGTAGGGTCTAATTCACCCCTCCACTTT. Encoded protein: CASSQVVGSNSPLHF.

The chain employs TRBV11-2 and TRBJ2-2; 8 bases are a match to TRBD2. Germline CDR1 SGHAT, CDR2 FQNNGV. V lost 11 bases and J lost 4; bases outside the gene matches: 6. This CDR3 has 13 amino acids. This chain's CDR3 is CAGRGAGTGELFF. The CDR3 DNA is TGTGCCGGGCGGGGGGCTGGCACCGGGGAGCTGTTTTTT.